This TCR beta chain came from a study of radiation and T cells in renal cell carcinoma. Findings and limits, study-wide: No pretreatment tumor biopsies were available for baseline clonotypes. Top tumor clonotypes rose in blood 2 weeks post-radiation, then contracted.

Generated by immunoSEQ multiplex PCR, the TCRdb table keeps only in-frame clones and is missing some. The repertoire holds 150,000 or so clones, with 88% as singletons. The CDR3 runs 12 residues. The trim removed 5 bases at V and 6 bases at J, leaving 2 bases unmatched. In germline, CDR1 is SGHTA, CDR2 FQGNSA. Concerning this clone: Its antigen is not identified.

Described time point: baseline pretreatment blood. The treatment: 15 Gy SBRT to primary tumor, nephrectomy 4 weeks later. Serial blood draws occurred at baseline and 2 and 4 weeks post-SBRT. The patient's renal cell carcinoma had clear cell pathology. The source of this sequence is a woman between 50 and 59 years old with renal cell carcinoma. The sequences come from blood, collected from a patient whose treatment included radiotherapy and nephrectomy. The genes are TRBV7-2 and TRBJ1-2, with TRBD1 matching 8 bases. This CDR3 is CASSPTGDGYTF. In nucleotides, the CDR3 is TGTGCCAGCAGCCCGACAGGGGATGGCTACACCTTC.